This T cell receptor beta chain was retrieved from a study of T cell repertoires in aging, cancer and after chemotherapy. About the research overall: Paired samples before and after chemotherapy came from chronic lymphocytic leukemia patients on fludarabine- or bendamustine-based regimens. The whole study produced a dataset of several million TCR reads. Study-wide results and caveats: Rebound thymic output was suggested by rising median generation probability during chemotherapy in each cancer cohort. Compared with age-matched healthy donors, untreated hematological or solid cancer patients showed higher blood TCR clonality.

This CDR3 contains 16 residues. Germline CDR1 and CDR2: KGHSH and LQKENI. TCR beta rearrangements were amplified from peripheral blood genomic DNA. Regarding this clonotype: Its antigen is not known. A much larger clone is a single base away; this may be a read error.

Rearranged V-D-J TRB sequences were amplified with a mixed TRB-A/B primer pool. Each CDR3 protein gets one entry after TCRdb re-called the multiplex PCR reads with MiXCR. Of under 6,500 distinct CDR3 sequences detected, around 30% appear once; the ten largest clones hold 7% to 9%. The genes are TRBV18 and TRBJ2-2, with 7 bases lining up with TRBD2. Sequenced: blood. This TCR was sampled from a human donor with a blood cancer. CDR3 amino acids: CASLPPGRVNTGELFF. The CDR3, as DNA: TGTGCCAGCTTACCACCGGGGAGGGTGAACACCGGGGAGCTGTTTTTT.